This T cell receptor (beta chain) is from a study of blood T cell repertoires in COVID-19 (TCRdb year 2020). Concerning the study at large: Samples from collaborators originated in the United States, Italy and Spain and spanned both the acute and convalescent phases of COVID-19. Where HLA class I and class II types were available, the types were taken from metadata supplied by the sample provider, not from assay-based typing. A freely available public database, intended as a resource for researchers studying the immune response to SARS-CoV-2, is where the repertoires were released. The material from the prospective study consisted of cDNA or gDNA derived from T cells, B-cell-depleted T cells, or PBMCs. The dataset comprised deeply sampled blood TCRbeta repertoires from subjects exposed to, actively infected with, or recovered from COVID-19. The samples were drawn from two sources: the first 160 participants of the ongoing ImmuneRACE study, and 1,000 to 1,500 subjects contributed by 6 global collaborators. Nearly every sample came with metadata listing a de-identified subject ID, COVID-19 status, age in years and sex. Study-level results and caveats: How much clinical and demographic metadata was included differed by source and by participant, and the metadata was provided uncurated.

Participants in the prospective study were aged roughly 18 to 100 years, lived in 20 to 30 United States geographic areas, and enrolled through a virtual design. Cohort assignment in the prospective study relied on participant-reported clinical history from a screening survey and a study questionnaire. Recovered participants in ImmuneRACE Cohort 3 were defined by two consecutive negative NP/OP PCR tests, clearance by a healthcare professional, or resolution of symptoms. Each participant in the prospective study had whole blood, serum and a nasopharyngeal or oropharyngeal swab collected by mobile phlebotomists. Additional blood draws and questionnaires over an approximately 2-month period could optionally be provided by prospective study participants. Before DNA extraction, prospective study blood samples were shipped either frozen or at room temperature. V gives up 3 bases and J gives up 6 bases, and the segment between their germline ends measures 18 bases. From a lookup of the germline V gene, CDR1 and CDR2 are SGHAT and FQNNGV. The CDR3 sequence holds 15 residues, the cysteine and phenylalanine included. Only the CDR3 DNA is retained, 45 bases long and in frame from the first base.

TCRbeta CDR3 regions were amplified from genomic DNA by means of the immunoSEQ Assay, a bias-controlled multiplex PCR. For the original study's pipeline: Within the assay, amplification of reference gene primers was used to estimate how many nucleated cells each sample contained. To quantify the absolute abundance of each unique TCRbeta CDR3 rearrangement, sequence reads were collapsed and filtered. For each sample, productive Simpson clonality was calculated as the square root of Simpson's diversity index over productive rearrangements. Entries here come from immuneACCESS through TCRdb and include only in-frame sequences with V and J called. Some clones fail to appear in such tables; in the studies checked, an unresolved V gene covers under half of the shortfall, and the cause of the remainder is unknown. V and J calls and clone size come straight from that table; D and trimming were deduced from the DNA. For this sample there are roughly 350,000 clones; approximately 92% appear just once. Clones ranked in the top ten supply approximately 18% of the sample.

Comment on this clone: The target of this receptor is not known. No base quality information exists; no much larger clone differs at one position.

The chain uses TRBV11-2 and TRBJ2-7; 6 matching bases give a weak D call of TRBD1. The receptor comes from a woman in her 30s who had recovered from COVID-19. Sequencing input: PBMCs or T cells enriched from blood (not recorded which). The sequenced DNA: TGTGCCAGCAGCTTTTCGTCACAGGGAAGCGGCGAGCAGTACTTC. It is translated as CASSFSSQGSGEQYF.